The 30 T cell receptor beta chains below all came from one sample that was sequenced in a study of blood T cell repertoires in COVID-19 (dated by TCRdb to 2018 to 2020). To prepare the library, the immunoSEQ multiplex PCR assay was applied. The table comes from immuneACCESS by way of TCRdb, which keeps in-frame sequences with V and J called. Part of the clones is missing from these tables; in studies checked, under half for an unresolved V gene and the rest for unknown reasons. Recorded for this sample are around 250,000 clones; 90% of them occurred a single time. Clones ranked in the top ten supply around 2.3% of the sample. The sequenced sample consisted of peripheral blood. All receptors come from a woman between 55 and 75 years old with COVID-19, enrolled during active disease.

V gene TRBV5-1 combines with J gene TRBJ1-2, with D unresolved. Trimming left V 0 bases short and J 4 bases short, with 7 bases between. CDR3 length: 13 residues. Germline V gives CDR1 SGHRS, CDR2 YFSETQ. CDR3 nucleotide sequence: TGCGCCAGCAGCTTGGGAGGTCCCTATGGCTACACCTTC. It specifies CASSLGGPYGYTF.

The rearrangement uses TRBV7-8 and TRBJ2-3; 8 bases map to TRBD2. Germline lookup yields CDR1 SGHVS and CDR2 FQNEAQ. The CDR3 spans 16 residues. After removal of 5 bases from V and 3 bases from J, the junction contained 10 bases not matched to a gene. CDR3 sequence reads: CASSGTSWGGTDTQYF. CDR3 sequence (DNA): TGTGCCAGCAGCGGGACTAGTTGGGGGGGAACAGATACGCAGTATTTT.

J is TRBJ1-2 and V is TRBV18, with D possibly being TRBD1 (6 bases). V lost 4 bases, J lost 8 bases, and 17 bases lay in between. The germline gives CDR1 KGHSH, CDR2 LQKENI. The CDR3 loop spans 14 amino acids. The CDR3 here is CASSRGDRSGGYTF. The CDR3 nucleotides read TGTGCCAGCTCACGGGGAGACAGGTCGGGAGGCTACACCTTC.

The rearrangement joins TRBV6-5 to TRBJ2-1; maybe TRBD1 (5 bases). The CDR3 loop spans 15 amino acids. The V end lost 5 bases, the J end lost 0 bases, and 11 bases lay between the germline ends. The germline gives CDR1 MNHEY, CDR2 SVGAGI. CDR3 residues: CASSRQLGSYNEQFF. The CDR3 DNA reads as TGTGCCAGCAGTAGACAGTTGGGCTCCTACAATGAGCAGTTCTTC.

The rearrangement joins TRBV5-6 to TRBJ2-3, with TRBD2 matching 13 bases. The germline gives CDR1 SGHDT, CDR2 YYEEEE. V lost 3 bases to trimming and J lost 9 bases; unmatched junction nucleotides: 10. CDR3 length equals 16 residues. The CDR3 region is CASSSGAGTSGVTQYF. As DNA, the CDR3 is TGTGCCAGCAGCTCCGGGGCCGGGACTAGCGGGGTGACGCAGTATTTT.

This chain joins TRBV11-2 and TRBJ2-5, with D tentatively TRBD2 (5 bases). V was trimmed by 3 bases and J by 5 bases, leaving 10 bases between them. Germline CDR1 is SGHAT and CDR2 is FQNNGV. This CDR3 contains 13 residues. The CDR3 DNA follows: TGTGCCAGCAGCTTTTCGGGGTACGAGACCCAGTACTTC. The encoded protein is CASSFSGYETQYF.

The chain is built from TRBV11-3 and TRBJ2-2; TRBD1 matches at 9 bases. Germline CDR1 SGHNT, CDR2 YENEEA. Losses at the gene ends were 5 bases for V and 0 bases for J; bases not matched to a gene: 7. The CDR3 is 17 residues long. CDR3 region: CASSPGQGNSNTGELFF. Written as DNA, the CDR3 is TGTGCCAGCAGCCCGGGACAGGGAAACTCGAACACCGGGGAGCTGTTTTTT.

The V gene is TRBV5-6, the J gene TRBJ2-5; D gene unclear. CDR3 size: 13 residues. The V end lost 0 bases, the J end lost 2 bases, and 5 bases lay between the germline ends. Germline assignment: CDR1 SGHDT and CDR2 YYEEEE. This chain's CDR3 is CASSLVSQETQYF. The CDR3 DNA reads TGTGCCAGCAGCTTGGTATCTCAAGAGACCCAGTACTTC.

This rearrangement joins TRBV6-5 to TRBJ1-4, with 8 bases matching TRBD1. The CDR3 covers 15 residues. The germline CDR1 and CDR2 sequences are MNHEY and SVGAGI. Trimming cost V 1 base and J 8 bases; bases outside gene matches: 6. CDR3 residues: CASSYFGQGSEKLFF. In DNA form, the CDR3 reads TGTGCCAGCAGTTACTTCGGACAGGGCAGCGAAAAACTGTTTTTT.

This chain connects TRBV18 to TRBJ1-1; D gene uncertain. Trimming shortened V by 5 bases and J by 0 bases, and 7 bases separated the two germline ends. In germline, CDR1 is KGHSH, CDR2 LQKENI. CDR3 length: 13 amino acids. The chain's CDR3 is CASSGDLNTEAFF. The CDR3 DNA follows: TGTGCCAGCTCAGGAGATTTGAACACTGAAGCTTTCTTT.

This chain links TRBV2 with TRBJ2-3; 10 bases are a match to TRBD2. The CDR3 totals 17 residues. Germline CDR1 reads SNHLY; CDR2 reads FYNNEI. Trimming at V came to 6 bases and at J to 7 bases, leaving 16 bases not matched to a gene. The CDR3 DNA sequence: TGTGCCAGCAGGGTTTTAGTAGCGGGGGGTTCTGGGAATACGCAGTATTTT. Amino acid sequence: CASRVLVAGGSGNTQYF. Looking up the rest from reference TRBV2 and TRBJ2-3 gives the full variable domain: EPEVTQTPSHQVTQMGQEVILRCVPISNHLYFYWYRQILGQKVEFLVSFYNNEISEKSEIFDDQFSVERPDGSNFTLKIRSTKLEDSAMYFCASRVLVAGGSGNTQYFGPGTRLTVL.

This clone appeared once. The chain links TRBV6-2 or TRBV6-3 to TRBJ2-7, with D tentatively TRBD2 (5 bases). The CDR3 covers 13 residues. V lost 0 bases and J lost 6, with 9 bases in between. The V gene's germline CDR1 is MNHEY and CDR2 SVGEGT. The CDR3 DNA sequence: TGTGCCAGCAGTTACTCCACTAGACTCGAGCAGTACTTC. This translates into CASSYSTRLEQYF.

This rearrangement joins TRBV18 to TRBJ2-7; 10 bases are a match to TRBD1. Germline V gene data show CDR1 as KGHSH and CDR2 as LQKENI. This CDR3 has 14 residues. The ends lost 4 bases at V and 4 bases at J; junction bases unmatched: 4. The CDR3: CASSQTGGKYEQYF. CDR3 nucleotide sequence: TGTGCCAGCTCACAGACAGGGGGCAAGTACGAGCAGTACTTC. Looking up the rest from reference TRBV18 and TRBJ2-7 gives the full variable domain: NAGVMQNPRHLVRRRGQEARLRCSPMKGHSHVYWYRQLPEEGLKFMVYLQKENIIDESGMPKERFSAEFPKEGPSILRIQQVVRGDSAAYFCASSQTGGKYEQYFGPGTRLTVT.

The chain joins TRBV6-5 to TRBJ1-5, with a possible D match to TRBD1 (5 bases). V lost 7 bases and J 4 bases, leaving 14 bases between the germline ends. The CDR3 length is 14 residues. The germline gives CDR1 MNHEY, CDR2 SVGAGI. The CDR3 sequence: CASTRMPGNQPQHF. CDR3 nucleotides: TGTGCCAGCACCAGAATGCCAGGGAATCAGCCCCAGCATTTT.

The J gene is TRBJ2-1, the V gene TRBV5-6; D is possibly TRBD2 (6 bases). V lost 0 bases to trimming and J lost 7 bases, with 14 bases between them. The germline V gene encodes CDR1 SGHDT and CDR2 YYEEEE. The CDR3 has 15 amino acids. The CDR3 sequence is CASSLVEGLRNEQFF. The CDR3 DNA reads TGTGCCAGCAGCTTGGTGGAGGGTCTGAGGAATGAGCAGTTCTTC.

This clone was found once. The gene calls are TRBV7-6 and TRBJ2-5; 10 bases are shared with TRBD2. The ends lost 3 bases at V and 5 bases at J; junction bases unmatched: 9. CDR3 length equals 16 residues. Germline CDR1 reads SGHVS; CDR2 reads FNYEAQ. The CDR3 DNA is TGTGCCAGCAGCTTCCTCAGCGGGGGGGCCCGCGAGACCCAGTACTTC. Its protein is CASSFLSGGARETQYF.

The chain joins TRBV3-1 (or the pseudogene TRBV3-2) to TRBJ2-7; D is perhaps TRBD2 (6 bases). The CDR3 has 15 residues. Germline CDR1 LGHDT, CDR2 YNNKEL (reference sequence). Deletions cut 6 bases from V and 4 bases from J, with 19 bases between. The CDR3 nucleotides read TGTGCCAGCAGTTATAGAAGGACTAACAAATACGAGCAGTACTTC. Translation: CASSYRRTNKYEQYF.

The chain recombines TRBV15 with TRBJ2-5, with D unresolved. Germline V gives CDR1 LNHNV, CDR2 YYDKDF (reference sequence). This CDR3 has 15 amino acids. Trimming took 1 base from V and 5 from J, leaving 14 bases between them. CDR3 region: CATSRGAYPWETQYF. For the CDR3, the DNA is TGTGCCACCAGCAGAGGGGCATACCCCTGGGAGACCCAGTACTTC.

The chain is built from TRBV2 and TRBJ1-2; D not resolved. This CDR3 region has 12 residues. Germline CDR1 and CDR2: SNHLY and FYNNEI. V was cut by 3 bases and J by 4 bases, with 6 bases left in between. CDR3 coding DNA: TGTGCCAGCAGTGACAGATCCTATGGCTACACCTTC. This encodes CASSDRSYGYTF.

The sample holds a few counts of this clone. The J gene is TRBJ2-1, the V gene TRBV21-1; TRBD1, the D gene given by the table, was not confirmed from the DNA. TRBV21-1 is described as a pseudogene. The CDR3 totals 17 residues. As DNA, the CDR3 is TGTGCCAGCGGACCCAGGGACAGGAGCTTCTACTACAATGAGCAGTTCTTC. Protein: CASGPRDRSFYYNEQFF.

The chain couples TRBV4-2 to TRBJ1-1; weak D call: TRBD1 (6 bases). Germline V gene lookup returns CDR1 LGHNA and CDR2 YNFKEQ. CDR3 length equals 16 residues. Trimming removed 1 base at V and 1 base at J, with 13 bases between. DNA for the CDR3: TGTGCCAGCAGCCAAGGAACGCACAGGGCGAACACTGAAGCTTTCTTT. Translating gives CASSQGTHRANTEAFF.

The genes are TRBV6-2 or TRBV6-3 and TRBJ1-3; 8 bases are a match to TRBD1. The CDR3 consists of 17 residues. The V gene end was trimmed by 4 bases and the J gene end by 9 bases; junction bases not matched to a gene: 17. Germline V gene sequence: CDR1 MNHEY, CDR2 SVGEGT. CDR3 protein: CASSSPRTGSVETTIYF. CDR3 DNA: TGTGCCAGCAGTTCCCCGCGGACAGGGTCCGTCGAAACCACCATATATTTT.

This chain connects TRBV30 to TRBJ2-7; TRBD1 agrees at 8 bases. CDR3 length: 16 residues. The J segment lost 3 bases and the V segment lost 0 bases, leaving 10 bases of the junction unmatched. Germline V gene data show CDR1 as GTSNPN and CDR2 as SVGIG (reference sequence). The CDR3 sequence is CAWSVPIWDRSYEQYF. The CDR3 DNA reads TGTGCCTGGAGTGTACCTATCTGGGACAGGAGCTACGAGCAGTACTTC. Drawing the rest from reference TRBV30 and TRBJ2-7, the complete variable domain is SQTIHQWPATLVQPVGSPLSLECTVEGTSNPNLYWYRQAAGRGLQLLFYSVGIGQISSEVPQNLSASRPQDRQFILSSKKLLLSDSGFYLCAWSVPIWDRSYEQYFGPGTRLTVT.

This rearrangement joins TRBV29-1 to TRBJ1-2; D is possibly TRBD1 (5 bases). Trimming took off 6 bases at V and 0 bases at J, with 14 bases between the two ends. Per the germline V gene, CDR1 is SQVTM and CDR2 is ANQGSEA. The length of the CDR3 is 14 residues. The CDR3, as DNA: TGCAGCGTAGCCGACAGTCCTACTAACTATGGCTACACCTTC. Translation gives CSVADSPTNYGYTF.

The chain is built from TRBV5-8 and TRBJ1-2; D gene uncertain. Trimming stripped 3 bases from V and 5 bases from J, with 11 bases between. This CDR3 has 13 residues. Germline values: CDR1 SGHTS, CDR2 YDEGEE. This chain's CDR3 is CASSSGSPYGYTF. In DNA, the CDR3 is TGTGCCAGCAGCTCCGGGTCCCCTTATGGCTACACCTTC.

The chain's CDR3 is CASSEFYPSSGNTIYF. The CDR3 region has the DNA TGCGCCAGCAGTGAGTTTTACCCCAGCTCTGGAAACACCATATATTTT. This chain links TRBV10-2 with TRBJ1-3; D is uncertain. V was trimmed by 1 base and J by 0 bases, leaving 10 bases between them. The CDR3 length is 16 residues. From germline, CDR1 is WSHSY and CDR2 SAAADI.

J is TRBJ2-1 and V is TRBV4-2; D not resolved. The germline V gene has CDR1 LGHNA and CDR2 YNFKEQ. The CDR3 sequence is 14 residues long. Between the trimmed V and J ends, which lost 4 bases and 1 base, there was a span of 8 bases. The DNA of the CDR3 is TGTGCCAGCAGCCGGGCAGTTTCCTACAATGAGCAGTTCTTC. Encoded protein: CASSRAVSYNEQFF.

This rearrangement joins TRBV9 to TRBJ1-3, with 8 bases that match TRBD1. The CDR3 spans 14 residues. Trimming removed 6 bases from V and 2 bases from J; junction bases left unmatched: 4. In germline, CDR1 is SGDLS, CDR2 YYNGEE. The CDR3 is CASTDRVTGNTIYF. CDR3 DNA: TGTGCCAGCACGGACAGGGTGACTGGAAACACCATATATTTT.

This chain's CDR3 is CASSQDLAATGGRNEQFF. For the CDR3, the DNA is TGCGCCAGCAGCCAAGACCTGGCGGCGACAGGGGGCAGGAATGAGCAGTTCTTC. The J gene is TRBJ2-1, the V gene TRBV4-3, with 10 bases fitting TRBD1. This CDR3 spans 18 amino acids. J gave up 7 bases and V 0 bases, and 12 bases lay outside the gene matches. The germline CDR1 and CDR2 sequences are LGHNA and YSLEER.

This clone was counted between two and nine times. The chain links TRBV9 to TRBJ1-2, with a tentative D call TRBD1 (5 bases). The CDR3 covers 16 residues. With 4 bases removed from V and 4 bases from J, the gap between germline ends came to 20 bases. Per germline, CDR1 SGDLS and CDR2 YYNGEE. CDR3 sequence reads: CASSPLDTYLPYGYTF. CDR3 DNA sequence: TGTGCCAGCAGCCCCCTGGACACCTACCTCCCCTATGGCTACACCTTC.